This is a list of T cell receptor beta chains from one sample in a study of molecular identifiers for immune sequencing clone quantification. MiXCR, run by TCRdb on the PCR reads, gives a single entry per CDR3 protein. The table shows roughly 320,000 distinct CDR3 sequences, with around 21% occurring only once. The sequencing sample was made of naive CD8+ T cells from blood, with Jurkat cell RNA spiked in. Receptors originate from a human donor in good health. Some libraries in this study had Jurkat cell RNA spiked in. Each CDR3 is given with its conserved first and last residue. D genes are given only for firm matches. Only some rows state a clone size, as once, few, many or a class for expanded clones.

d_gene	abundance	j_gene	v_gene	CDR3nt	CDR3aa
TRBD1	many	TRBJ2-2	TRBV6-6	TGTGCCAGCAGCCCGGACAGGGGGCTTTCTGGGGAGCTGTTTTTT	CASSPDRGLSGELFF
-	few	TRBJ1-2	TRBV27	TGTGCCAGCAGTTTAGGGCTCAGGGGCCAGAACTATGGCTACACCTTC	CASSLGLRGQNYGYTF
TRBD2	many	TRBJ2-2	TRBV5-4	TGTGCCAGCAGCCCCCGGGGGTTAGCGGGAGCTACCGGGGAGCTGTTTTTT	CASSPRGLAGATGELFF
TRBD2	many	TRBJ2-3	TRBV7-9	TGTGCCAGCAGCCGGACTAGCGGGGTAGCAGATACGCAGTATTTT	CASSRTSGVADTQYF
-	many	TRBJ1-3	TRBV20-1	TGCAGTGCTAGAGAGAGGTCTGGAAACACCATATATTTT	CSARERSGNTIYF
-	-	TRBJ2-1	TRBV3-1	TGTGCCAGCAGCCAAGGTCACTACAATGAGCAGTTCTTC	CASSQGHYNEQFF
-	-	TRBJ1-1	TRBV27	TGTGCCAGCAGCGACAGGTTCGGCACTGAAGCTTTCTTT	CASSDRFGTEAFF
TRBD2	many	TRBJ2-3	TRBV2	TGTGCCAGCAGTGAAACAAACCGACTAGCGGAGGCGGCAGATACGCAGTATTTT	CASSETNRLAEAADTQYF
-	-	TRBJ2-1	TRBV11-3	TGTGCCAGCAGCTCTAAAGGGGAGGCCGGCTGGGAGCAGTTCTTC	CASSSKGEAGWEQFF
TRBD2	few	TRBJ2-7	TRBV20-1	TGCAGTGCTAGAGATTCCCAGTTTTCTAGCGGGGGGGCCGCGGAGTACTTC	CSARDSQFSSGGAAEYF
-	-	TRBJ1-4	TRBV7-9	TGTGCCAGCACTAAAGGGAGGTGGAATGAAAAACTGTTTTTT	CASTKGRWNEKLFF
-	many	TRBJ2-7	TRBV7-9	TGTGCCAGCAGCTCCCCCGACCGACTCACCTACGAGCAGTACTTC	CASSSPDRLTYEQYF
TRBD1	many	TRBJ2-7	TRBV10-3	TGTGCCATCAGCTCCGGGACAGGTCGAAGGTACGAGCAGTACTTC	CAISSGTGRRYEQYF
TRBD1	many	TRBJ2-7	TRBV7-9	TGTGCCAGCAGCACCGGGACAGGCCTCGCCTGGGGGAAGTACTTC	CASSTGTGLAWGKYF
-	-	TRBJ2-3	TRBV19	TGTGCCAGTAGTATATCGGGCGCCTCGTGGCTGGATACGCGGTATTTT	CASSISGASWLDTRYF
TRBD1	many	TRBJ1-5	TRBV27	TGTGCCAGCAGTCAACAGGGGGTTTATAGCAATCAGCCCCAGCATTTT	CASSQQGVYSNQPQHF
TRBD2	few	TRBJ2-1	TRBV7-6	TGTGCCAGCAGCTTAGTGGCTAGCGGGTACTCCTACAATGAGCAGTTCTTC	CASSLVASGYSYNEQFF
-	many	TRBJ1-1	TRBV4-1	TGCGCCAGCAGCCCATCCTTACGTTATCCTGAAGCTTTCTTT	CASSPSLRYPEAFF
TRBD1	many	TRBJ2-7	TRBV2	TGTGCCAGCAGTGCATTTCCGACAGGGCCCGAGCAGTACTTC	CASSAFPTGPEQYF
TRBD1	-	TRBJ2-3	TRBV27	TGTGCCAGCAGTTCACTGGACAGGGGAGTGGATACGCAGTATTTT	CASSSLDRGVDTQYF
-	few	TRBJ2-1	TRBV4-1	TGCGCCAGCAGCCAAGACCCCATAGGGGGGGGGGCCTATGAGCAGTTCTTC	CASSQDPIGGGAYEQFF
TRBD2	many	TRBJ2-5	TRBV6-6	TGTGCCAGCAGTTACTTAGGGACTAGCGGGGCGGCGACCCAAGAGACCCAGTACTTC	CASSYLGTSGAATQETQYF
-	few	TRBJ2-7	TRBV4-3	TGCGCCAGCAGCCAAGATCTTACTACCCCCGCTGACGAGCAGTACTTC	CASSQDLTTPADEQYF
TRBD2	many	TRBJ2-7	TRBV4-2	TGTGCCAGCAGCCAAGAGGCTAGCGGGATCGTCTCCTACGAGCAGTACTTC	CASSQEASGIVSYEQYF
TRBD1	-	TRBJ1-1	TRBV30	TGTGCCTGGAGTCACGGACAGGCAATTGAAGCTTTCTTT	CAWSHGQAIEAFF
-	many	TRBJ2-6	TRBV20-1	TGCAGTGCGGAGAAGGGACAACCTTTAGGGGTCCTGACTTTC	CSAEKGQPLGVLTF
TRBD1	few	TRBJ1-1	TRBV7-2	TGTGCCAGCAGCTCCCGGGACAGGGCAAGAGATACGCAAGCTTTCTTT	CASSSRDRARDTQAFF
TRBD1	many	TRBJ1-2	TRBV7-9	TGTGCCAGCAGCAGACAGGGGACCCACCACTTGACTAACTATGGCTACACCTTC	CASSRQGTHHLTNYGYTF
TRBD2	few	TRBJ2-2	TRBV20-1	TGCAGTGCTAGAGGACTCCCAAGCGGGGGGGCGGGCGCCGGGGAGCTGTTTTTT	CSARGLPSGGAGAGELFF
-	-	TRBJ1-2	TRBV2	TGTACCAGCAATCCCTATCCTTATGGCTACACCTTC	CTSNPYPYGYTF
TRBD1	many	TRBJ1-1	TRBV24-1	TGTGCCACCAGTGAACCAGGGGGCCCGGACACTGAAGCTTTCTTT	CATSEPGGPDTEAFF
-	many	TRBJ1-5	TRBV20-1	TGCAGTGCTAGAGCATTACAGGGCAGGGAAGGCAATCAGCCCCAGCATTTT	CSARALQGREGNQPQHF
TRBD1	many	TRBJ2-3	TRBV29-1	TGCAGCGCAGACCGTCAGGGGGCGAACACAGATACGCAGTATTTT	CSADRQGANTDTQYF
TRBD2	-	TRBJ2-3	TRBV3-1	TGTGCCAGCAGCCAAGACAGGACTAGCGGGACAGATACGCAGTATTTT	CASSQDRTSGTDTQYF
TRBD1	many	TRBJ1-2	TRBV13	TGTGCCAGCAGCCGGGACAGGGGGCCGGATGGCTACACCTTC	CASSRDRGPDGYTF
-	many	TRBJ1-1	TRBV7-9	TGTGCCAGCAGCACGGGAGCAGAGACTGAAGCTTTCTTT	CASSTGAETEAFF
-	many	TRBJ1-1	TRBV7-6	TGTGCCAGCAGCTTAGGGGACCCAACTGGCGGCACTGAAGCTTTCTTT	CASSLGDPTGGTEAFF
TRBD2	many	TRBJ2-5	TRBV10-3	TGTGCCATCAGTGAGTCGTTAGCGGGGGGATCCCAAGAGACCCAGTACTTC	CAISESLAGGSQETQYF
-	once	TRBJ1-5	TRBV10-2	TGCGCCAGCAGCGAGATCCGGGGACACCGACCGAATCAGCCCCAGCATTTT	CASSEIRGHRPNQPQHF
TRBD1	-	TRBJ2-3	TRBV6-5	TGTGCCAGCAGGATAGGGGGACAGGTAGTAACAGATACGCAGTATTTT	CASRIGGQVVTDTQYF
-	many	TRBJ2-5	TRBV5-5	TGTGCCAGCAGCTTGGAGTGGGGGGAGGAGACCCAGTACTTC	CASSLEWGEETQYF
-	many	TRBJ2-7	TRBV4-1	TGCGCCAGCAGCCAAGGGTCTCCTGGATACGAGCAGTACTTC	CASSQGSPGYEQYF
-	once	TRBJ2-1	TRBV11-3	TGTGCCAGCAGCTCGGGGCGGGACAGCTCCTACAATGGGCAGTTCTTC	CASSSGRDSSYNGQFF
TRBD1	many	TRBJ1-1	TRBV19	TGTGCCAGTAGTATAACAGGGGGCGCGACTGAAGCTTTCTTT	CASSITGGATEAFF
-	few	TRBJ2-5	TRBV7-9	TGTGCCAGCAGCCAGTCCGGGCAGAACCAAGAGACCCAGTACTTC	CASSQSGQNQETQYF
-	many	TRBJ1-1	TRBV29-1	TGCAGCGCGGCGGGTAGGGGAATGAACACTGAAGCTTTCTTT	CSAAGRGMNTEAFF
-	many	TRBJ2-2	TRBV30	TGTGCCTGGAGTGTGGCTCTCACCGGGGAGCTGTTTTTT	CAWSVALTGELFF
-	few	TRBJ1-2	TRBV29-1	TGCAGCGTTGAAGGGGGCACTAACTATGGCTACACCTTC	CSVEGGTNYGYTF
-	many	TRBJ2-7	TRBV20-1	TGCAGTGCTAGAGAGGGTTTGGAGTTTCCCTACGAGCAGTACTTC	CSAREGLEFPYEQYF
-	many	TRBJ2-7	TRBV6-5	TGTGCCAGCAGGCCCGGGACCGACCCTTACGAGCAGTACTTC	CASRPGTDPYEQYF
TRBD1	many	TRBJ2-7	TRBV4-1	TGCGCCAGCAGCTTCCGGGACAGGGTCTACGAGCAGTACTTC	CASSFRDRVYEQYF
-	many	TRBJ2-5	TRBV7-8	TGTGCCAGCAGCTACACAGGAGACCAAGAGACCCAGTACTTC	CASSYTGDQETQYF